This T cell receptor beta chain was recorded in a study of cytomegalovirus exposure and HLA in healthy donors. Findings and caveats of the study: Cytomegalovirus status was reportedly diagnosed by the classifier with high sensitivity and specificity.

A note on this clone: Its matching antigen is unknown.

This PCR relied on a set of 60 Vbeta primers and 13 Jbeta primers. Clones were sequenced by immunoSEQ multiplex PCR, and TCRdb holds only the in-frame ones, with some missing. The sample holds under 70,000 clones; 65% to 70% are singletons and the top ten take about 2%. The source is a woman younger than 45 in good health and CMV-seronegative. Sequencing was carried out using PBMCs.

The CDR3 is CASSADRVWNTGELFF. The CDR3 DNA reads as TGTGCCAGCAGCGCTGACAGGGTATGGAACACCGGGGAGCTGTTTTTT. The V gene is TRBV5-6, the J gene TRBJ2-2; 7 bases match TRBD1. There are 16 residues in the CDR3. CDR1 and CDR2 from the germline V gene are SGHDT and YYEEEE. The junction had 7 bases not matched to a gene; V was cut back by 4 bases and J by 1 base.